A selection of T cell receptor beta chains follows, all from one sample in a study of blood T cell repertoires in COVID-19. Measured with immunoSEQ multiplex PCR; TCRdb has only the in-frame clones, and not every one. The table lists 200,000 to 300,000 clones, around 81% of them singletons. The sequenced sample was peripheral blood. The receptors derive from a woman aged 80 or older with COVID-19, enrolled during active disease. Both conserved end residues are part of each CDR3. For some rows the clone size is stated as once, few or many, or as a class when expanded; others skip it.

V gene: TRBV5-1
clone size: NA
J gene: TRBJ1-4
CDR3 protein: CASSLNGPKEKLFF

V gene: TRBV6-5
clone size: NA
J gene: TRBJ2-5
CDR3 protein: CASSLTRDQETQYF

V gene: TRBV6-5
clone size: NA
J gene: TRBJ2-7
CDR3 protein: CASTPQGSYEQYF

V gene: TRBV7-2
clone size: NA
J gene: TRBJ2-1
CDR3 protein: CASSPRDYLSSYNEQFF

V gene: TRBV18
clone size: NA
J gene: TRBJ1-4
CDR3 protein: CASSPGGLGNEKLFF

V gene: TRBV11-2
clone size: NA
J gene: TRBJ1-4
CDR3 protein: CASSLEAHWGEKLFF

V gene: TRBV30
clone size: NA
J gene: TRBJ1-2
CDR3 protein: CALDRVLGYTF

V gene: TRBV4-1
clone size: NA
J gene: TRBJ1-4
CDR3 protein: CASSQDWRQGNEKLFF

V gene: TRBV6-5
clone size: NA
J gene: TRBJ1-4
CDR3 protein: CASSYSVGGGEKLFF

V gene: TRBV4-1
clone size: few
J gene: TRBJ1-2
CDR3 protein: CASSQAPGQPNYGYTF

V gene: TRBV4-1
clone size: NA
J gene: TRBJ2-7
CDR3 protein: CASSHPPYGSYEQYF

V gene: TRBV19
clone size: NA
J gene: TRBJ1-4
CDR3 protein: CASRAGGTEKLFF

V gene: TRBV5-6
clone size: NA
J gene: TRBJ2-5
CDR3 protein: CASSFSSGRRETQYF

V gene: TRBV29-1
clone size: NA
J gene: TRBJ2-7
CDR3 protein: CSVETAYEQYF

V gene: TRBV6-2/TRBV6-3
clone size: NA
J gene: TRBJ2-7
CDR3 protein: CASSKQISYEQYF

V gene: TRBV6-5
clone size: NA
J gene: TRBJ1-6
CDR3 protein: CASSSPTGVRNSPLHF

V gene: TRBV28
clone size: NA
J gene: TRBJ2-5
CDR3 protein: CASSQSSAFQETQYF